The 25 T cell receptor beta chains below were found in one sample sequenced in a study. TCRdb itself ran the RT-PCR reads through MiXCR, one entry per CDR3 protein. The sample has about 680,000 distinct CDR3 sequences; approximately 15% are singletons. Sequencing was performed on memory CD4+ T cells from blood. All receptors come from a female donor in good health, serving as a healthy control.

The chain links TRBV20-1 to TRBJ2-1; possibly TRBD2 for D (7 bases). V was pared by 6 bases and J by 4 bases, with 16 bases between. Germline lookup yields CDR1 DFQATT and CDR2 SNEGSKA (reference sequence). The CDR3 sequence is 14 residues long. The CDR3 DNA is TGCAGTGCCATGGGGGCTAGCGGATACAATGAGCAGTTCTTC. This encodes CSAMGASGYNEQFF.

This clonotype was detected only a few times. In DNA, the CDR3 is TGCAGAGGAAGGGGACTAGCGGGAGTTGGAGATACGCAGTATTTT. Amino acid sequence: CRGRGLAGVGDTQYF. The chain uses TRBV20-1 and TRBJ2-3, with TRBD2 matching 14 bases. Germline CDR1 DFQATT, CDR2 SNEGSKA (reference sequence). The CDR3 is 15 residues long.

The chain carries TRBV6-5 and TRBJ2-7, with 10 bases aligning to TRBD1. Trimming at V came to 5 bases and at J to 7 bases, leaving 11 bases not matched to a gene. The CDR3 consists of 15 residues. Germline values: CDR1 MNHEY, CDR2 SVGAGI. The CDR3 reads CASSTTGGAADEQYF. As DNA, the CDR3 is TGTGCCAGCAGTACGACAGGGGGCGCAGCTGATGAGCAGTACTTC.

This chain connects TRBV20-1 to TRBJ1-1, with 10 bases that match TRBD1. The CDR3 sequence is 13 residues long. The V gene's germline CDR1 is DFQATT and CDR2 SNEGSKA (reference sequence). Trimming took 1 base from V and 8 from J; bases not matched to a gene: 4. The CDR3 sequence is CSARARTGGEAFF. CDR3 in DNA: TGCAGTGCTAGAGCCCGGACAGGGGGGGAAGCTTTCTTT.

This clonotype came up many times. The rearrangement joins TRBV20-1 to TRBJ2-2; TRBD1 agrees at 12 bases. CDR3 size: 18 residues. Germline values: CDR1 DFQATT, CDR2 SNEGSKA (reference sequence). V lost 4 bases and J lost 3; bases outside the gene matches: 12. CDR3 in amino acids: CSANPNRDRGPDTGELFF. CDR3 DNA sequence: TGCAGTGCTAATCCTAACCGGGACAGGGGGCCGGACACCGGGGAGCTGTTTTTT.

This clonotype was seen just once. The chain uses TRBV7-6 and TRBJ2-3; D call uncertain. This CDR3 region has 13 residues. Deletions cut 4 bases from V and 4 bases from J, with 9 bases between. Germline assignment: CDR1 SGHVS and CDR2 FNYEAQ. Here the CDR3 reads CASSSVLSDTQYF. For the CDR3, the DNA is TGTGCCAGCAGCTCAGTGTTATCAGATACGCAGTATTTT.

This clonotype was detected a few times. This chain joins TRBV20-1 and TRBJ2-5; tentatively, D is TRBD1 or TRBD2 (5 bases each). The CDR3 extends over 14 amino acids. The germline CDR1 and CDR2 sequences are DFQATT and SNEGSKA (reference sequence). The CDR3 loop is CSREGPSEGETQYF. The DNA for the CDR3 is TGCAGCCGAGAGGGACCCTCAGAGGGAGAGACCCAGTACTTC.

The chain uses TRBV2 and TRBJ1-1; the match to TRBD1 covers 8 bases. This CDR3 spans 14 amino acids. Germline CDR1 reads SNHLY; CDR2 reads FYNNEI. Losses at the gene ends were 5 bases for V and 5 bases for J; bases not matched to a gene: 7. This CDR3 reads CASSPDRGWTEAFF. In nucleotides, the CDR3 is TGTGCCAGCAGTCCTGACAGGGGCTGGACTGAAGCTTTCTTT.

This clonotype was counted many times. The V gene is TRBV4-3, the J gene TRBJ2-1; D gene uncertain. Germline V gene lookup returns CDR1 LGHNA and CDR2 YSLEER. V lost 0 bases and J lost 1, with 16 bases in between. This CDR3 spans 18 amino acids. The chain's CDR3 is CASSQDIPRSISYNEQFF. CDR3 DNA: TGCGCCAGCAGCCAAGATATCCCACGCAGCATTTCCTACAATGAGCAGTTCTTC.

V and J are TRBV3-1 and TRBJ2-5; possible D gene TRBD1, 5 bases. The CDR3 is 14 residues long. The V end was cut by 3 bases, the J end by 5 bases, with 13 bases between. Germline CDR1 is LGHDT and CDR2 is YNNKEL (reference sequence). Written as DNA, the CDR3 is TGTGCCAGCAGCCATGCAGGTCAGGGTGAGACCCAGTACTTC. As protein: CASSHAGQGETQYF.

The chain has TRBV6-2 or TRBV6-3 and TRBJ2-1; a weak D match, TRBD1 (6 bases). This CDR3 contains 12 residues. Germline V gives CDR1 MNHEY, CDR2 SVGEGT. Trimming removed 0 bases from V and 15 bases from J, with 12 bases in between. CDR3 nucleotide sequence: TGTGCCAGCAGTTACTCGAGCACAGGGTGGTTCTTC. Its translation: CASSYSSTGWFF.

Here the CDR3 DNA reads TGTGCCAGCAGCTTACTAGCGGCCCACTCCTACAATGAGCAGTTCTTC. Translating gives CASSLLAAHSYNEQFF. The chain employs TRBV11-2 and TRBJ2-1, with 7 nucleotides matching TRBD2. V lost 2 bases and J lost 0; bases outside the gene matches: 4. CDR1 is SGHAT and CDR2 is FQNNGV in the germline V gene. The length of the CDR3 is 16 residues.

This clonotype showed up just a few times. The V call is TRBV3-1, the J call TRBJ2-5; the match to TRBD2 covers 7 bases. CDR3 length: 17 amino acids. CDR1 is LGHDT and CDR2 is YNNKEL in the germline V gene (reference sequence). V dropped 0 bases and J dropped 2; count of bases not matched to a gene: 9. In DNA, the CDR3 is TGTGCCAGCAGCCAAGATGGATGGGGGGGTAGGCAAGAGACCCAGTACTTC. The encoded protein is CASSQDGWGGRQETQYF.

Ten or more counts support this clonotype. The chain joins TRBV29-1 to TRBJ2-5; TRBD2 aligns across 9 bases. V lost 6 bases, J lost 5 bases, and 13 bases stayed unmatched. Germline V gives CDR1 SQVTM, CDR2 ANQGSEA. This CDR3 spans 15 amino acids. CDR3 amino acids: CSVTGTSRGGETQYF. The CDR3 DNA sequence: TGCAGCGTAACCGGGACTAGCCGTGGTGGGGAGACCCAGTACTTC.

This clonotype was seen repeatedly, ten times or more. This rearrangement joins TRBV20-1 to TRBJ1-2, with 7 nucleotides matching TRBD1. This CDR3 has 13 amino acids. Trimming at V came to 6 bases and at J to 4 bases, leaving 8 bases not matched to a gene. Germline CDR1 is DFQATT and CDR2 is SNEGSKA (reference sequence). The CDR3 sequence: CSAEPGTVYGYTF. The CDR3 region has the DNA TGCAGTGCCGAACCCGGGACAGTCTATGGCTACACCTTC.

This clonotype was seen many times. The chain is built from TRBV7-2 and TRBJ2-2; D is unresolved. The germline V and J ends were trimmed by 2 bases and 5 bases, with 6 bases remaining between them. Germline CDR1 and CDR2: SGHTA and FQGNSA. This CDR3 contains 13 residues. CDR3 nucleotides: TGTGCCAGCAGCTTAATTAGGACCGGGGAGCTGTTTTTT. It translates to CASSLIRTGELFF.

In its sample, this clonotype was seen a few times. The rearrangement links TRBV7-2 to TRBJ1-6, with 12 bases that match TRBD1. Trimming removed 4 bases from V and 9 bases from J; junction bases left unmatched: 4. The germline gives CDR1 SGHTA, CDR2 FQGNSA. CDR3 length: 15 amino acids. CDR3 DNA: TGTGCCAGCAGCTGGGACAGGGGGCGTTCTTCACCCCTCCACTTT. As protein: CASSWDRGRSSPLHF.

The rearrangement uses TRBV12-3 or TRBV12-4 and TRBJ2-1; a possible D gene is TRBD2 (5 bases). CDR3 size: 13 residues. The V and J ends lost 7 bases and 4 bases respectively, with 11 bases between them. The CDR3 spells CASKLREYNEQFF. The CDR3 DNA reads as TGTGCCAGCAAACTGAGGGAATACAATGAGCAGTTCTTC.

This clonotype was detected only once. The gene calls are TRBV28 and TRBJ1-5, with D hard to call. CDR1 is MDHEN, CDR2 SYDVKM, per germline. With 6 bases removed from V and 2 bases from J, the gap between germline ends came to 14 bases. The CDR3 runs to 15 residues. CDR3 in DNA: TGTGCCAGCAGCCTCCCGAGTTTTGGCAATCAGCCCCAGCATTTT. It yields the protein CASSLPSFGNQPQHF.

Many counts were recorded for this clonotype. The chain employs TRBV6-6 and TRBJ1-2; D remains unclear. The germline V gene encodes CDR1 MNHNY and CDR2 SVGAGI (reference sequence). V was pared by 2 bases and J by 4 bases, with 11 bases between. This CDR3 has 14 residues. CDR3 sequence (DNA): TGTGCCAGCAGTTACCCCCAGAGCCCCTATGGCTACACCTTC. The encoded protein is CASSYPQSPYGYTF.

The rearrangement links TRBV4-2 to TRBJ1-2, with D unclear. Trimming removed 0 bases at V and 0 bases at J, with 5 bases between. The CDR3 sequence is 14 residues long. The germline V gene has CDR1 LGHNA and CDR2 YNFKEQ. The CDR3 loop reads CASSQDPTNYGYTF. The CDR3 coding sequence is TGTGCCAGCAGCCAAGACCCGACTAACTATGGCTACACCTTC.

The table lists this clonotype with many counts. The V and J genes are TRBV20-1 and TRBJ2-1; D gene ambiguous. Germline CDR1 DFQATT, CDR2 SNEGSKA (reference sequence). Trimming shortened V by 0 bases and J by 8 bases, and 14 bases separated the two germline ends. The CDR3 covers 14 residues. The CDR3 reads CSARDMAVLHEQFF. The CDR3 nucleotides are TGCAGTGCTAGAGATATGGCGGTTTTGCATGAGCAGTTCTTC.

This clonotype was counted many times. The chain has TRBV24-1 and TRBJ2-1, with D perhaps TRBD1 (6 bases). Germline CDR1 reads KGHDR; CDR2 reads SFDVKD. CDR3 length equals 15 residues. Trimming cost V 5 bases and J 9 bases, with 19 bases left between them. The CDR3 loop reads CATSGENEQGPEQFF. The DNA of the CDR3 is TGTGCCACCAGTGGAGAGAACGAGCAGGGGCCTGAGCAGTTCTTC.

A few counts support this clonotype. This sequence joins TRBV9 and TRBJ2-7; TRBD1 aligns across 8 bases. The V gene's germline CDR1 is SGDLS and CDR2 YYNGEE. Losses at the gene ends were 2 bases for V and 3 bases for J; bases not matched to a gene: 4. This CDR3 is 14 amino acids long. The CDR3 DNA follows: TGTGCCAGCAGCGTGGACAGGGAAGGCTACGAGCAGTACTTC. This sequence encodes CASSVDREGYEQYF. Combining the CDR3 with reference TRBV9 and TRBJ2-7 gives the whole variable domain DSGVTQTPKHLITATGQRVTLRCSPRSGDLSVYWYQQSLDQGLQFLIQYYNGEERAKGNILERFSAQQFPDLHSELNLSSLELGDSALYFCASSVDREGYEQYFGPGTRLTVT.

This clonotype was found many times. V and J are TRBV12-3 or TRBV12-4 and TRBJ2-1; 9 positions agree with TRBD2. The CDR3 has 16 amino acids. After removal of 3 bases from V and 9 bases from J, the junction contained 12 bases not matched to a gene. The CDR3 bases are TGTGCCAGCAGTTTTTTTTCGGCGGGAGGGCCGGGTGAGCAGTTCTTC. It yields the protein CASSFFSAGGPGEQFF.